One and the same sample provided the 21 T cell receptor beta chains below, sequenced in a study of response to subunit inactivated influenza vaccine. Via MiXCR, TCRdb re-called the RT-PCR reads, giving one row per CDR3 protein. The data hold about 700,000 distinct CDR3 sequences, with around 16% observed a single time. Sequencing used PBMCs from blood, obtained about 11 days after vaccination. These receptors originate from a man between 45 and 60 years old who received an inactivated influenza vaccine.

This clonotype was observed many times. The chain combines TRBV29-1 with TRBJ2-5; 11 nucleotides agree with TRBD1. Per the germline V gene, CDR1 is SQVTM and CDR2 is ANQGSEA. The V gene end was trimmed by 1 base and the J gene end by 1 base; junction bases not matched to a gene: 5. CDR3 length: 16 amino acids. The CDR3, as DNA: TGCAGCGTTGAAGTGGGGACAGGGGGAATCCAAGAGACCCAGTACTTC. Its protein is CSVEVGTGGIQETQYF.

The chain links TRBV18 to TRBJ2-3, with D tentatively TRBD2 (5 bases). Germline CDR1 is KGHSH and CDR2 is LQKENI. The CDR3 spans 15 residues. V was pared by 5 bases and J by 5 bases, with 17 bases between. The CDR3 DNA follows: TGTGCCAGCTCAGCGGACTGGCCTCAAGAAGATACGCAGTATTTT. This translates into CASSADWPQEDTQYF.

CDR3 loop: CSVEIGGANVLTF. For the CDR3, the DNA is TGCAGCGTTGAGATTGGTGGGGCCAACGTCCTGACTTTC. The rearrangement uses TRBV29-1 and TRBJ2-6; D gene uncertain. V lost 3 bases and J 3 bases, leaving 6 bases between the germline ends. This CDR3 has 13 residues. Germline V gene data show CDR1 as SQVTM and CDR2 as ANQGSEA.

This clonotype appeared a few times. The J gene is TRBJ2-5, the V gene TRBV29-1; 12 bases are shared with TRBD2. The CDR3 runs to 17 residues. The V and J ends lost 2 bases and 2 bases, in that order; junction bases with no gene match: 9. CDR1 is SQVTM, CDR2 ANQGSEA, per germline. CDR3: CSVEWLAGGPEQETQYF. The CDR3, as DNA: TGCAGCGTTGAATGGCTAGCGGGAGGGCCGGAACAAGAGACCCAGTACTTC.

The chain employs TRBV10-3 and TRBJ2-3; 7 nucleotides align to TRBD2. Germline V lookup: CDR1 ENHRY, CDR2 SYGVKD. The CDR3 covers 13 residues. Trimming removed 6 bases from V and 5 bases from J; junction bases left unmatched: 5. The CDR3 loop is CAISGAGVDTQYF. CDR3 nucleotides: TGTGCCATCAGCGGTGCGGGAGTAGATACGCAGTATTTT.

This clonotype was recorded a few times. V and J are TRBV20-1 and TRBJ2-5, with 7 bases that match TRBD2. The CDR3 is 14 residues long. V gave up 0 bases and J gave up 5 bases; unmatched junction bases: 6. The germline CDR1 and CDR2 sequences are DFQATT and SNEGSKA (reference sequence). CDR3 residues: CSARDGGSRETQYF. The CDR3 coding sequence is TGCAGTGCTAGAGACGGGGGGAGTCGGGAGACCCAGTACTTC.

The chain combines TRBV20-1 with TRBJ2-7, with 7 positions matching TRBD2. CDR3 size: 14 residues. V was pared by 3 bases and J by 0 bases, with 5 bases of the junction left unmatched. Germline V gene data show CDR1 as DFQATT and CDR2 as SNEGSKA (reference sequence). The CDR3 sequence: CSASERGLSYEQYF. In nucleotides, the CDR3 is TGCAGTGCTAGCGAGCGGGGTCTCTCCTACGAGCAGTACTTC.

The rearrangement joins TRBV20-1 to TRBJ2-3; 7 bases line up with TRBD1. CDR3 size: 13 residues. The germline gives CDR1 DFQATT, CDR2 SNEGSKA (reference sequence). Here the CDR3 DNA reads TGCGGGGCAGGGGGAGAGGGCGCAGATACGCAGTATTTT. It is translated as CGAGGEGADTQYF.

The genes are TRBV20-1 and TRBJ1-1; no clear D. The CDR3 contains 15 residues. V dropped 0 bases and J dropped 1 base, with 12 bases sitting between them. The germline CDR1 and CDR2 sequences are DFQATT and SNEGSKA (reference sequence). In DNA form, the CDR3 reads TGCAGTGCTAGAGATCTGGCAACAGCGAACACTGAAGCTTTCTTT. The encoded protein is CSARDLATANTEAFF.

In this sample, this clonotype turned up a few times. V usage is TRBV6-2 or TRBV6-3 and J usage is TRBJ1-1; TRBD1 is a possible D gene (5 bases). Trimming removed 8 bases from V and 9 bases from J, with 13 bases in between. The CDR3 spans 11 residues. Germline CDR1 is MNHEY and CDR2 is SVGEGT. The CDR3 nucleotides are TGTGCCAGCGGACATGGGAGAAAAGCTTTCTTT. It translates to CASGHGRKAFF.

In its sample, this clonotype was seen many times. The CDR3 loop reads CASSLGLGNTGELFF. The CDR3 coding sequence is TGTGCCAGCAGTTTAGGCCTAGGGAACACCGGGGAGCTGTTTTTT. V and J are TRBV12-3 or TRBV12-4 and TRBJ2-2; D not certain. The CDR3 contains 15 residues. The V gene lost 1 base and the J gene lost 1 base, with 7 bases spanning the gap.

CDR3 in amino acids: CSARGSPGANVLTF. The CDR3 nucleotides read TGCAGTGCTAGAGGGTCGCCTGGGGCCAACGTCCTGACTTTC. This chain connects TRBV20-1 to TRBJ2-6; no firm D call. Germline-derived CDR1 and CDR2 are DFQATT and SNEGSKA (reference sequence). Trimming cost V 1 base and J 2 bases, with 6 bases left between them. The CDR3 is 14 amino acids.

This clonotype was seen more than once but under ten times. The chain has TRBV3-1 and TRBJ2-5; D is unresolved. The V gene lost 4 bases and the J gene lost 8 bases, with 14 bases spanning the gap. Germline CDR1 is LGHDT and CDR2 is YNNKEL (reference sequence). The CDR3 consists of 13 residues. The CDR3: CASSPTERDTQYF. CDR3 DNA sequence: TGTGCCAGCAGCCCAACTGAACGAGATACCCAGTACTTC.

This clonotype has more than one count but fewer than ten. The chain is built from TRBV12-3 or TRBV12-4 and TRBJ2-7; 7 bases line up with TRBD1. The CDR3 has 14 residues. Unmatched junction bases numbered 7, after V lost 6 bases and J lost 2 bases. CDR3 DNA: TGTGCCAGCAGGGCCGGGACAGAGCCCTACGAGCAGTACTTC. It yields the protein CASRAGTEPYEQYF.

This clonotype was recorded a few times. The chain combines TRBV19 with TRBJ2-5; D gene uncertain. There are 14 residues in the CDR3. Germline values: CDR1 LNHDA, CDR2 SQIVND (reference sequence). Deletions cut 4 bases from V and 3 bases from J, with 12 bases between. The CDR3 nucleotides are TGTGCCAGTAGTAATTTCGACGGTGAAGAGACCCAGTACTTC. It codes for CASSNFDGEETQYF.

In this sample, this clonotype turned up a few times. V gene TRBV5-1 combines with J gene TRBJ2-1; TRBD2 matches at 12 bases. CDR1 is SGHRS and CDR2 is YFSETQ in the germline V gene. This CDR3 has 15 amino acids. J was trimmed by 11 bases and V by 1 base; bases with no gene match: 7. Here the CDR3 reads CASSLTSGGTGKQFF. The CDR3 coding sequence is TGCGCCAGCAGCTTGACTAGCGGGGGGACCGGCAAGCAGTTCTTC.

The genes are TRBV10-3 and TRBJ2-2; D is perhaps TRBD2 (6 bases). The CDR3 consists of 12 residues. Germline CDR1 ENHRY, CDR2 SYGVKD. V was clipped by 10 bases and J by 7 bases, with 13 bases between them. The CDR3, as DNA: TGTGCCACCGTGACGGGACTCGGGGAGCTGTTTTTT. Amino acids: CATVTGLGELFF.

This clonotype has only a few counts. The CDR3 DNA reads as TGTGCCAGCAGCCAAGAATTCTATGGCTACACCTTC. Protein product: CASSQEFYGYTF. The rearrangement uses TRBV4-2 and TRBJ1-2, with unresolved D. Trimming pared 0 bases from V and 4 bases from J, leaving 3 bases between. Germline V gene lookup returns CDR1 LGHNA and CDR2 YNFKEQ. This CDR3 spans 12 amino acids.

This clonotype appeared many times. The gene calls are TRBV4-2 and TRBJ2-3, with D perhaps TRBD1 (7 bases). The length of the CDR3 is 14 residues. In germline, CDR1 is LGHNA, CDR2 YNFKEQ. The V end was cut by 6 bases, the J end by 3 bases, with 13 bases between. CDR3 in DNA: TGTGCCAGCAGTCAACAGGGGAGGACAGATACGCAGTATTTT. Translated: CASSQQGRTDTQYF.

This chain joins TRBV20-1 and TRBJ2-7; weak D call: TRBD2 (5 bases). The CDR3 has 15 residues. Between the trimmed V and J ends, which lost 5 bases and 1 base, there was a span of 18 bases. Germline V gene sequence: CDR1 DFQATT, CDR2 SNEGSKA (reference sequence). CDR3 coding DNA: TGCAGTGCTCCTCGTGGCGGGTTGAGTTCCTACGAGCAGTACTTC. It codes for CSAPRGGLSSYEQYF.

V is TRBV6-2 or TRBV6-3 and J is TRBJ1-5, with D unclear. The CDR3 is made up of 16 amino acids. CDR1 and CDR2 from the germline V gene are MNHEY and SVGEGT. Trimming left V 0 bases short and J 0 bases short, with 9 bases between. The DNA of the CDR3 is TGTGCCAGCAGTTACTCTGGCGGATATAGCAATCAGCCCCAGCATTTT. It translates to CASSYSGGYSNQPQHF.